The source of this TCR beta chain is a study of regulatory T cells in long-lasting Graves disease. The study, taken as a whole, reports: TCR diversity was lower in persistent Graves' patients than in newly diagnosed ones. More public clonotypes were shared by persistent patients (around 3,000) than by new patients (around 990).

The time point here: newly diagnosed GD, antithyroid drugs for less than 3 months. PBMC RNA served as the TCR library source. A remark on this clonotype: Its antigen is currently unknown.

Arm-PCR of CDR3 regions with iRepertoire HTBI primers generated TCR beta libraries. TCRdb processed the multiplex PCR reads anew with MiXCR; each CDR3 protein has one entry. The table includes under 300,000 distinct CDR3 sequences, 15% to 20% detected once. The V gene's germline CDR1 is DFQATT and CDR2 SNEGSKA (reference sequence). This CDR3 is built from 16 residues. Trimming pared 1 base from V and 1 base from J, leaving 16 bases between. These data were also filed under a second study, of T cells in Graves' hyperthyroidism and ophthalmopathy. That source reports: When ophthalmopathy did not progress within 18 months, Graves' hyperthyroidism was considered stable.

The source material was peripheral blood mononuclear cells (PBMCs), sampled at new diagnosis, from a patient treated with antithyroid drugs. The rearrangement links TRBV20-1 to TRBJ1-1; a possible D gene is TRBD1 (6 bases). This TCR came from a woman between 25 and 40 years old with Graves disease. The CDR3 DNA is TGCAGTGCTAGAGGGGGGCCGGGACGGCAGAACACTGAAGCTTTCTTT. It encodes CSARGGPGRQNTEAFF.